The present T cell receptor (beta chain) was sequenced within a study of blood T cell repertoires in COVID-19. V was clipped by 6 bases and J by 8 bases; unmatched bases: 5. The length of the CDR3 is 12 residues. The germline V gene encodes CDR1 MNHEY and CDR2 SVGAGI. TCRdb's copy holds only in-frame clones and misses some; the assay was immunoSEQ multiplex PCR. Among about 300,000 clones listed, more than 70% were seen once. The chain couples TRBV6-5 to TRBJ1-1; 8 bases match TRBD1. The source material was peripheral blood. This sequence was found in a woman between 25 and 40 years old who had recovered from COVID-19. CDR3 nucleotide sequence: TGTGCCAGCAGAGTGAACAGGGGGGAAGCTTTCTTT. Translating it yields CASRVNRGEAFF.